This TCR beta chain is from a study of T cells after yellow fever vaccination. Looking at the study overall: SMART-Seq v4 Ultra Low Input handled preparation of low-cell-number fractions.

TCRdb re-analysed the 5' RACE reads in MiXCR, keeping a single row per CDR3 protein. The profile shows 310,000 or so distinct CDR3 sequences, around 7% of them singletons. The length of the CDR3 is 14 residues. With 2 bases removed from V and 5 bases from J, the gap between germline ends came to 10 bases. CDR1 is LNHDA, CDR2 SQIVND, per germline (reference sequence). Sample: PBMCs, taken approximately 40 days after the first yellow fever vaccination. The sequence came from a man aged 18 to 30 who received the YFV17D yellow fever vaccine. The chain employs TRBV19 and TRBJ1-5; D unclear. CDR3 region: CASSISRIDQPQHF. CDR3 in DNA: TGTGCCAGTAGTATAAGCAGGATAGATCAGCCCCAGCATTTT.